This T cell receptor beta chain was recorded in a study of blood T cell repertoires in COVID-19. Study-level information: The United States, Italy and Spain were the sources of the acute and convalescent COVID-19 samples. T cells, B-cell-depleted T cells, or PBMCs supplied cDNA or gDNA.

The CDR3 runs to 15 residues. The germline CDR1 and CDR2 sequences are MGHRA and YSYEKL. Trimming removed 4 bases at V and 4 bases at J, with 17 bases between. Using immunoSEQ multiplex PCR, the repertoire was profiled, and TCRdb retains in-frame clones only, with some absent. The sample includes approximately 75,000 clones, about 76% of them seen just once. This receptor was obtained from an elderly woman with active or convalescent COVID-19. J is TRBJ2-7 and V is TRBV4-1; possible D gene TRBD2, 7 bases. Sequenced: peripheral blood. The DNA for the CDR3 is TGCGCCAGCAGCCCCAACGAGGGGGGGGAGTACGAGCAGTACTTC. This gives the protein CASSPNEGGEYEQYF.